The present T cell receptor (beta chain) was sequenced within a study of blood T cell repertoires in COVID-19. About the study: Nucleic acid was either cDNA or gDNA, and it came from T cells, B-cell-depleted T cells, or PBMCs.

Sequencing used immunoSEQ multiplex PCR; TCRdb keeps in-frame clones, though not all of them. The sample carries 200,000 to 250,000 clones, 85% recorded once. J was trimmed by 2 bases and V by 5 bases; bases with no gene match: 8. Per germline, CDR1 SGHNT and CDR2 YENEEA. This CDR3 contains 16 residues. The rearrangement uses TRBV11-3 and TRBJ1-1; 10 positions agree with TRBD1. Input material: peripheral blood. The sequence was collected from a woman aged 70 to 79 with COVID-19, enrolled during active disease. Here the CDR3 reads CASSARTGGVNTEAFF. CDR3 DNA: TGTGCCAGCAGCGCCCGGACAGGGGGGGTCAACACTGAAGCTTTCTTT.